Listed below are T cell receptor beta chains from one sample, sequenced in a study of Ad26.COV2.S vaccination and SARS-CoV-2 variants. The table came from immunoSEQ multiplex PCR; TCRdb's copy has only in-frame clones and leaves some out. The sample lists about 350,000 clones; roughly 81% were seen once. The sample in question was peripheral blood, obtained in a trial of Ad26.COV2.S vaccine versus placebo. Receptors originate from a person between 18 and 60 years old who received the Ad26.COV2.S COVID-19 vaccine or a placebo. Both conserved end residues are part of each CDR3. Fields, in order: D gene, clone size, J gene, V gene, CDR3 DNA, CDR3 protein. D genes are given only for firm matches. Part of the rows lack a size; the others show once, few, many or a class for expanded clones.

NA	NA	TRBJ1-3	TRBV7-2	TGTGCCAGCAGCCTTAAGGTCTCTGGAAACACCATATATTTT	CASSLKVSGNTIYF
NA	once	TRBJ1-1	TRBV3-1/TRBV3-2	TGTGCCAGCAGCCAAGAGGGCAAAATGAACACTGAAGCTTTCTTT	CASSQEGKMNTEAFF
NA	NA	TRBJ1-6	TRBV11-2	TGTGCCAGCAGCTTAGAAGGGGCTAGTTCACCCCTCCACTTT	CASSLEGASSPLHF
NA	NA	TRBJ2-5	TRBV7-8	TGTGCCAGCAGCTTTCGGGGGACTCTCCAAGAGACCCAGTACTTC	CASSFRGTLQETQYF
TRBD1	NA	TRBJ1-6	TRBV4-3	TGCGCCAGCAGCCAAGATTCGCGGACAGGGGCGGGTTCACCCCTCCACTTT	CASSQDSRTGAGSPLHF
NA	NA	TRBJ2-3	TRBV27	TGTGCCAGCAGTACCTACATCGGCACAGATACGCAGTATTTT	CASSTYIGTDTQYF
NA	NA	TRBJ1-2	TRBV10-2	TGCGCCAGCAGCTTAACAGGGCCTAACTATGGCTACACCTTC	CASSLTGPNYGYTF
NA	NA	TRBJ2-3	TRBV9	TGTGCCAGCAGCGTAGGTCGGGAGAAGGATACGCAGTATTTT	CASSVGREKDTQYF
NA	NA	TRBJ1-1	TRBV6-1	TGTGCCAGCAGTGAAGTGACCATTACAGGTTTCAACGGGAACACTGAAGCTTTCTTT	CASSEVTITGFNGNTEAFF
TRBD2	NA	TRBJ2-1	TRBV30	TGTGCCTGGAGTGTACATAGCGGGTACAATGAGCAGTTCTTC	CAWSVHSGYNEQFF
TRBD1	NA	TRBJ1-3	TRBV5-6	TGTGCCAGCAGCTTACAGGGGAAGGGCTCTGGAAACACCATATATTTT	CASSLQGKGSGNTIYF
NA	once	TRBJ1-1	TRBV27	TGTGCCAGCAGTTTGGGGGGAGGGCGAGGGGACACTGAAGCTTTCTTT	CASSLGGGRGDTEAFF
NA	NA	TRBJ1-1	TRBV7-9	TGTGCCAGCAGCTCCCAATCGGGGAAATCTGAAGCTTTCTTT	CASSSQSGKSEAFF
NA	NA	TRBJ2-7	TRBV9	TGTGCCAGCAGCGTAGCTACAGGGCCCAGAGAAGGGAACTACGAGCAGTACTTC	CASSVATGPREGNYEQYF
NA	NA	TRBJ2-1	TRBV7-2	TGTGCCAGCAGCCTTGGACGGGCGTACAATGAGCAGTTCTTC	CASSLGRAYNEQFF
TRBD1	NA	TRBJ1-2	TRBV4-3	TGCGCCAGCAGCCAAGATGATACAGGGGGAGGCTATGGCTACACCTTC	CASSQDDTGGGYGYTF